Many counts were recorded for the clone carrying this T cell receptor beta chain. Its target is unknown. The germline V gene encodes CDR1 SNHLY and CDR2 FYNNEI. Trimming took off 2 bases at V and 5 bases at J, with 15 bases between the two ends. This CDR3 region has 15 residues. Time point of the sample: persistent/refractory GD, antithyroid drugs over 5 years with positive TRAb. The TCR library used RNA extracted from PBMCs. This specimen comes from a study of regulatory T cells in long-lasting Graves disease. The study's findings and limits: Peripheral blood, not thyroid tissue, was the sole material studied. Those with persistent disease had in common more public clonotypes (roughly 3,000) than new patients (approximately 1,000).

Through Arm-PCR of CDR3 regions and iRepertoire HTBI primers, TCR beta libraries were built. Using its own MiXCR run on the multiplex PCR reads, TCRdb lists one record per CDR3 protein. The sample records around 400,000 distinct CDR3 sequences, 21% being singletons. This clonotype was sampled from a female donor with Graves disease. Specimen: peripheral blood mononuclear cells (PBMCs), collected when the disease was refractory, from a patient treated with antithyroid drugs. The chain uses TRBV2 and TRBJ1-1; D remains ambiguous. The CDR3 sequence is CASSEPAGGFTEAFF. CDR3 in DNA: TGTGCCAGCAGTGAACCGGCTGGAGGGTTTACTGAAGCTTTCTTT. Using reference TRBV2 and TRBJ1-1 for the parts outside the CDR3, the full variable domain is EPEVTQTPSHQVTQMGQEVILRCVPISNHLYFYWYRQILGQKVEFLVSFYNNEISEKSEIFDDQFSVERPDGSNFTLKIRSTKLEDSAMYFCASSEPAGGFTEAFFGQGTRLTVV.